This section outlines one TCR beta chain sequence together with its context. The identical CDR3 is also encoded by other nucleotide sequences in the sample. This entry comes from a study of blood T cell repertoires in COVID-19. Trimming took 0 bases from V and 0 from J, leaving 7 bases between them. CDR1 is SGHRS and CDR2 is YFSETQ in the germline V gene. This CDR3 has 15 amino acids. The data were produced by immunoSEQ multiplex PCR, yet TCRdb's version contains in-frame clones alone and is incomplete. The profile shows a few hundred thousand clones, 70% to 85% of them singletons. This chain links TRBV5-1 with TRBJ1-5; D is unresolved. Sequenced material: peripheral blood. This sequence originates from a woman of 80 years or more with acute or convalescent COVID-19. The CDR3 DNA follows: TGCGCCAGCAGCTTGGCAGGCGATAGCAATCAGCCCCAGCATTTT. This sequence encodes CASSLAGDSNQPQHF.